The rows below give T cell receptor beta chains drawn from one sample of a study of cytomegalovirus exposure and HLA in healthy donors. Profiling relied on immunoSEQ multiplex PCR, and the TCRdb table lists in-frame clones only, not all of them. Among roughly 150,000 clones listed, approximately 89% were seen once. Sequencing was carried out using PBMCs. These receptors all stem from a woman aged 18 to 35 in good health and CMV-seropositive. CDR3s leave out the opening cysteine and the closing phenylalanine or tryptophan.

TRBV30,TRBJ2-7,AWSAGRAPLEQY
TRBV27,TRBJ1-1,ASIDSNTEAF
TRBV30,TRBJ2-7,AWNPGQDYEQY
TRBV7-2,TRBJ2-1,ASSLERGGVGNEQF
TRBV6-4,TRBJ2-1,ASSDWASGGYNEQF
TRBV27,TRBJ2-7,ASSLYRGRAYEQY
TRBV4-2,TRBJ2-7,ASSPGTSGNYEQY
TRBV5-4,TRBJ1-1,ASSIDSVGEAF
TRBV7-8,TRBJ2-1,ASSPWTGSYNEQF
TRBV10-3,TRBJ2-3,ARDRQTDTQY
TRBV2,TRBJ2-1,ASRQGELHEQF
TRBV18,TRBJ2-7,ASSPQLAGAYYEQY
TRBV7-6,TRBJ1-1,ASSYQGARHTEAF
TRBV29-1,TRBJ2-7,SVRTEGYEQY
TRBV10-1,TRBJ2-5,ASSDPRDRQETQY
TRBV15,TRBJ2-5,ATSRQTGLGETQY
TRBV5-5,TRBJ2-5,ASSQYQETQY
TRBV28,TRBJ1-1,AVELNTEAF
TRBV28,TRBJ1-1,ASSFVPTAMNTEAF
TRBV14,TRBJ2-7,ASSQDRRGEQY
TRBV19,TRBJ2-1,ASSVITETAGRQF
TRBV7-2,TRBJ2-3,ASSQGADTQY
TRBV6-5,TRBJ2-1,ASSYPGTGRNEQF
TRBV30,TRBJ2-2,AWSGQYTGELF
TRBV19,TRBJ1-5,ACTGTGLHQPQH
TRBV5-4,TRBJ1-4,ASSSPEYEKLF
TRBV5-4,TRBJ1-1,ASSLRGEAF
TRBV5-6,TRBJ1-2,ASSLSGQNFYT
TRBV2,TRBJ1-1,ASSRQGGNTEAF
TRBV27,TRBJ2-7,ASSPRGWDYEQY
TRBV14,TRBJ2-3,ASSPLAGGPVDTQY
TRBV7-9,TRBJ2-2,ASSLDRDSRPMNTGELF
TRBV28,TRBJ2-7,ASALGGGVGYEQY
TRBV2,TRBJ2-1,ASSGAWVSGNEQF
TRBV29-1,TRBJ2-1,SVGGVAGWGNEQF
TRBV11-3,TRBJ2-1,ASSLEGTSGLDEQF